This TCR beta chain was captured in a study of shared clonotypes between healthy human individuals. Whole-study context: Aged between 18 and 49, the donors were two women and a few men. Findings and limits, study-wide: Relative to their counterparts shared across all four donors, non-shared clonotypes exhibited diminished generation probabilities.

Free of recent acute infections or vaccinations, the donors were healthy HIV-negative adults. To note about this clone: What it binds is not known.

Clones were read by immunoSEQ multiplex PCR, and TCRdb kept only the in-frame ones, dropping some. Of 2 million to 2.5 million clones in the sample, 90% to 95% were seen once. V shed 6 bases, J shed 7 bases, and the junction held 9 bases outside the gene matches. The CDR3 is 13 amino acids. Germline lookup yields CDR1 MNHNY and CDR2 SVGAGI (reference sequence). The sequenced material came from naive CD4+ T cells from PBMCs. The subset denotes: CD45RA+ positively selected. The rearrangement joins TRBV6-6 to TRBJ2-7; 7 bases are a match to TRBD2. The TCR originated in a man aged 18 to 29 in good health. Some clones in this sample may be carry-over from other donors' samples. CDR3 protein: CASSGEGWWEQYF. CDR3 DNA: TGTGCCAGCAGCGGGGAGGGGTGGTGGGAGCAGTACTTC.